A single sample is the source of the 31 T cell receptor delta chains below, sequenced in a study of human gamma delta and Vdelta1 T cells. TCRdb reanalysed the PCR reads via CATT. The table records fewer than 15,000 delta-chain clones, about half of them present only once. Their target antigens are unknown. The material sequenced was Vdelta1 gamma-delta T cells from blood grown in culture (DOT cells). These receptors all come from a human donor in good health.

The gene calls are TRDV1 and TRDJ1; D possibly corresponds to TRDD3 (6 bases). Germline V gene data show CDR1 as TSWWSYY and CDR2 as QGS. The CDR3 runs to 25 residues. The V end was cut by 2 bases, the J end by 3 bases, with 43 bases between. CDR3 in DNA: TGTGCTCTTGGGGAAGACCATGCGCGGGGGACGTATTCGTTCACCGTACGAAGGGGATCCGATAAACTCATCTTT. Translated, it gives CALGEDHARGTYSFTVRRGSDKLIF.

This clone was found a few times. The V call is TRDV1, the J call TRDJ1; 8 bases are shared with TRDD3. Germline V gene lookup returns CDR1 TSWWSYY and CDR2 QGS. The ends lost 0 bases at V and 0 bases at J; junction bases unmatched: 12. The CDR3 covers 19 residues. CDR3: CALGELPNGIRIYTDKLIF. The CDR3 DNA reads TGTGCTCTTGGGGAACTACCGAACGGGATACGGATATACACCGATAAACTCATCTTT.

The gene calls are TRDV1 and TRDJ1; 12 nucleotides align to TRDD3. The trim removed 4 bases at V and 2 bases at J, leaving 23 bases unmatched. CDR1 is TSWWSYY, CDR2 QGS, per germline. The CDR3 runs to 22 residues. The CDR3 sequence: CALGGGRSEAGGYAYMTDKLIF. The CDR3 DNA reads as TGTGCTCTTGGGGGAGGCCGTTCCGAAGCTGGGGGATACGCGTATATGACCGATAAACTCATCTTT.

This chain connects TRDV1 to TRDJ1; a weak D match, TRDD1 (5 bases). V was clipped by 1 base and J by 7 bases, with 13 bases between them. Germline loops: CDR1 TSWWSYY, CDR2 QGS. CDR3 length equals 14 residues. CDR3 region: CALGERKSHIKLIF. CDR3 sequence (DNA): TGTGCTCTTGGGGAACGGAAATCCCACATTAAACTCATCTTT.

The genes are TRDV1 and TRDJ2, with TRDD3 matching 12 bases. With V trimmed by 5 bases and J by 7 bases, 29 bases remained unmatched. The germline V gene encodes CDR1 TSWWSYY and CDR2 QGS. CDR3 length: 23 amino acids. CDR3 loop: CALGPPDLRRTGGYKQGVAQLFF. Written as DNA, the CDR3 is TGTGCTCTTGGGCCCCCGGACCTCCGCCGTACTGGGGGATACAAACAGGGCGTAGCACAACTCTTCTTT.

The rearrangement uses TRDV1 and TRDJ1; 13 nucleotides match TRDD3. The germline V gene has CDR1 TSWWSYY and CDR2 QGS. The CDR3 extends over 22 amino acids. With 0 bases clipped from V and 4 bases from J, the junction kept 20 bases outside the gene matches. CDR3 coding DNA: TGTGCTCTTGGGGAACTCGATCCTGGCGTCACGACTGGGGGATACGCGATCGATAAACTCATCTTT. Encoded protein: CALGELDPGVTTGGYAIDKLIF.

With regard to this clone: The DNA is omitted, as the CDR3 cannot be located on it reliably, and the CDR3 follows TCRdb's listing. The chain is built from TRDV1 and TRDJ1; TRDD3, the table's D call, lacks a check against the DNA. Germline CDR1 reads TSWWSYY; CDR2 reads QGS. The CDR3 is made up of 20 amino acids, end residues included. The CDR3 region is CALGELYLWLGDHYNDKLIF.

The V gene is TRDV1, the J gene TRDJ1; 9 bases fit TRDD2. Losses at the gene ends were 3 bases for V and 0 bases for J; bases not matched to a gene: 23. Germline lookup yields CDR1 TSWWSYY and CDR2 QGS. The CDR3 loop spans 22 amino acids. Here the CDR3 reads CALGDLGPSYGLGPMYTDKLIF. The CDR3 coding sequence is TGTGCTCTTGGGGACCTAGGGCCTTCCTACGGGTTGGGCCCAATGTACACCGATAAACTCATCTTT.

This clone was observed once. This chain joins TRDV1 and TRDJ1; 13 positions agree with TRDD3. Germline V gene sequence: CDR1 TSWWSYY, CDR2 QGS. After removal of 0 bases from V and 2 bases from J, the junction contained 21 bases not matched to a gene. The CDR3 spans 23 residues. This CDR3 reads CALGELTPLNALLGDTGTDKLIF. DNA for the CDR3: TGTGCTCTTGGGGAACTAACACCCCTTAACGCTTTACTGGGGGATACGGGGACCGATAAACTCATCTTT.

The chain joins TRDV1 to TRDJ1; D is unresolved. The CDR3 extends over 13 amino acids. Per germline, CDR1 TSWWSYY and CDR2 QGS. Trimming removed 3 bases at V and 7 bases at J, with 12 bases between. CDR3: CALGEEVGFKLIF. The CDR3 bases are TGTGCTCTTGGGGAGGAGGTTGGCTTTAAACTCATCTTT.

The rearrangement links TRDV1 to TRDJ1; 13 nucleotides align to TRDD3. This CDR3 is built from 20 residues. With V trimmed by 0 bases and J by 4 bases, 14 bases remained unmatched. CDR1 and CDR2 (germline): TSWWSYY, QGS. The CDR3 loop reads CALGELVLPITGGYVDKLIF. CDR3 coding DNA: TGTGCTCTTGGGGAACTCGTCCTGCCGATTACTGGGGGATACGTCGATAAACTCATCTTT.

The chain recombines TRAV36/DV7 with TRDJ1; TRDD3 matches 9 bases. There are 19 residues in the CDR3. V gave up 1 base and J gave up 0 bases; unmatched junction bases: 16. Germline CDR1 reads VTNFRS; CDR2 reads LTSSGIE (reference sequence). The CDR3 reads CAVERTRAWGMKDTDKLIF. The CDR3 nucleotides read TGTGCTGTGGAGCGGACTCGCGCCTGGGGGATGAAGGACACCGATAAACTCATCTTT.

This clone was seen a handful of times. The chain couples TRDV1 to TRDJ1; no reliable D call. The CDR3 has 18 residues. Trimming took 1 base from V and 0 from J, leaving 18 bases between them. CDR1 TSWWSYY and CDR2 QGS come from the germline V gene. DNA of the CDR3: TGTGCTCTTGGGGAACCAACGGTACTAGGTCTGTACACCGATAAACTCATCTTT. Its protein is CALGEPTVLGLYTDKLIF.

As concerns this clone: One junction end disagrees with the germline gene, perhaps due to a read error. The rearrangement joins TRDV1 to TRDJ1; D possibly corresponds to TRDD3 (6 bases). Germline V gives CDR1 TSWWSYY, CDR2 QGS. This CDR3 spans 19 amino acids. CDR3 coding DNA: TGTTCTCTTGGGAAAGGACCTATACTGGGTGCTGAGTACACCGATAAACTCATCTTT. As protein: CSLGKGPILGAEYTDKLIF.

The chain is built from TRDV1 and TRDJ1, with 8 bases matching TRDD3. The CDR3 extends over 20 amino acids. The germline CDR1 and CDR2 sequences are TSWWSYY and QGS. V trimming: 0 bases; J trimming: 5 bases; junction bases outside the gene matches: 20. The CDR3 protein is CALGELENWGFGLKADKLIF. DNA of the CDR3: TGTGCTCTTGGGGAACTTGAGAACTGGGGGTTCGGTTTGAAGGCTGATAAACTCATCTTT.

The chain carries TRDV1 and TRDJ1; maybe TRDD2 (8 bases). Germline V gene lookup returns CDR1 TSWWSYY and CDR2 QGS. This CDR3 has 18 residues. CDR3: CALDEGLPTSGDTDKLIF. Here the CDR3 DNA reads TGTGCCCTGGACGAGGGGCTTCCTACATCGGGGGATACCGATAAACTCATCTTT.

This chain connects TRDV1 to TRDJ1; no definite D call. The CDR3 is 19 residues long. The V end was cut by 4 bases, the J end by 1 base, with 25 bases between. In germline, CDR1 is TSWWSYY, CDR2 QGS. CDR3 amino acids: CALGGLMTPTAKLTDKLIF. For the CDR3, the DNA is TGTGCTCTTGGGGGCCTAATGACTCCGACTGCGAAGCTCACCGATAAACTCATCTTT.

As regards this clone: The sample has other DNA sequences that encode this CDR3 too. The J gene is TRDJ1, the V gene TRDV1; D remains ambiguous. This CDR3 contains 12 residues. Trimming took 2 bases from V and 0 from J, leaving 1 base between them. From germline, CDR1 is TSWWSYY and CDR2 QGS. In DNA, the CDR3 is TGTGCTCTTGGGGAAGACACCGATAAACTCATCTTT. Translation: CALGEDTDKLIF.

The chain combines TRDV1 with TRDJ1, with 11 bases matching TRDD3. Germline V lookup: CDR1 TSWWSYY, CDR2 QGS. V lost 3 bases to trimming and J lost 2 bases; unmatched junction nucleotides: 20. The CDR3 is 21 residues long. The DNA for the CDR3 is TGTGCTCTTGGGGAGCGGCCTCCTACCAAGGCTGGGGGATACCCAACCGATAAACTCATCTTT. As protein: CALGERPPTKAGGYPTDKLIF.

The chain carries TRDV1 and TRDJ1, with 8 nucleotides matching TRDD3. The V and J ends lost 1 base and 2 bases, in that order; junction bases with no gene match: 12. The germline V gene has CDR1 TSWWSYY and CDR2 QGS. The CDR3 has 18 residues. The CDR3 region has the DNA TGTGCTCTTGGGGAACGAGGGTCTAACTGGGGGGGTACCGATAAACTCATCTTT. It yields the protein CALGERGSNWGGTDKLIF.

The genes are TRDV1 and TRDJ1; perhaps TRDD2 as D (5 bases). Trimming pared 4 bases from V and 0 bases from J, leaving 18 bases between. Germline V gene lookup returns CDR1 TSWWSYY and CDR2 QGS. This CDR3 comprises 17 residues. Here the CDR3 DNA reads TGTGCTCTTGGGGGAATTTTCCTTATGAGATACACCGATAAACTCATCTTT. Translation: CALGGIFLMRYTDKLIF.

The chain links TRDV1 to TRDJ1, with D perhaps matching TRDD2 (9 bases). This CDR3 spans 19 amino acids. V was trimmed by 9 bases and J by 0 bases, leaving 29 bases between them. Germline assignment: CDR1 TSWWSYY and CDR2 QGS. The CDR3: CALAPFLRLGEMYTDKLIF. Here the CDR3 DNA reads TGTGCTCTCGCTCCCTTCCTACGTCTGGGGGAGATGTACACCGATAAACTCATCTTT.

This clone was detected a few times. The genes are TRDV1 and TRDJ1; 7 bases map to TRDD3. The CDR3 loop spans 21 amino acids. The germline CDR1 and CDR2 sequences are TSWWSYY and QGS. Losses at the gene ends were 5 bases for V and 3 bases for J; bases not matched to a gene: 27. The CDR3 protein is CALGLKFQRGGSPVLADKLIF. Written as DNA, the CDR3 is TGTGCTCTTGGGTTAAAATTCCAAAGAGGGGGATCTCCGGTGTTGGCCGATAAACTCATCTTT.

This clone was seen a handful of times. The chain uses TRDV1 and TRDJ1, with D unclear. The germline V and J ends were trimmed by 2 bases and 3 bases, with 19 bases remaining between them. Germline CDR1 TSWWSYY, CDR2 QGS. The CDR3 is 17 residues long. CDR3 sequence reads: CALGERAHPVSSDKLIF. DNA of the CDR3: TGTGCTCTTGGGGAAAGGGCGCACCCCGTGTCTTCCGATAAACTCATCTTT.

The chain joins TRDV1 to TRDJ1; 7 bases map to TRDD3. V was clipped by 0 bases and J by 0 bases; unmatched bases: 13. The germline V gene has CDR1 TSWWSYY and CDR2 QGS. The CDR3 has 19 amino acids. The CDR3 spells CALGELKRGDPLNTDKLIF. The CDR3 nucleotides are TGTGCTCTTGGGGAACTTAAAAGGGGGGATCCACTAAACACCGATAAACTCATCTTT.

This chain joins TRDV1 and TRDJ1; D possibly corresponds to TRDD3 (6 bases). This CDR3 region has 20 residues. Germline lookup yields CDR1 TSWWSYY and CDR2 QGS. The V end lost 2 bases, the J end lost 0 bases, and 25 bases lay between the germline ends. For the CDR3, the DNA is TGTGCTCTTGGGGAATTCTTCCCTTCTGCTGGGGAGGGGTACACCGATAAACTCATCTTT. This encodes CALGEFFPSAGEGYTDKLIF.

The chain joins TRDV1 to TRDJ2; 8 positions match TRDD3. The CDR3 loop spans 19 amino acids. Unmatched junction bases numbered 23, after V lost 6 bases and J lost 8 bases. The germline V gene has CDR1 TSWWSYY and CDR2 QGS. For the CDR3, the DNA is TGTGCTCTTGGTTTCCCCGAACTGGGGGTTGATTTCGCGTCCGCACAACTCTTCTTT. It codes for CALGFPELGVDFASAQLFF.

This clone was detected once. V usage is TRDV1 and J usage is TRDJ1; 12 nucleotides agree with TRDD3. CDR3 size: 18 residues. Trimming removed 2 bases from V and 2 bases from J; junction bases left unmatched: 9. The germline V gene has CDR1 TSWWSYY and CDR2 QGS. The CDR3 DNA sequence: TGTGCTCTTGGGGAAAATCGTACTGGGGGATACAATACCGATAAACTCATCTTT. Translating gives CALGENRTGGYNTDKLIF.

Remarks on this clone: This CDR3 is also generated by other DNA sequences in the sample. V is TRDV1 and J is TRDJ1; tentatively, D is TRDD2 (6 bases). The germline CDR1 and CDR2 sequences are TSWWSYY and QGS. This CDR3 is built from 18 residues. V lost 3 bases and J 0 bases, leaving 20 bases between the germline ends. CDR3 in amino acids: CALGEKTSFGPYTDKLIF. CDR3 sequence (DNA): TGTGCTCTTGGGGAGAAGACTTCCTTCGGACCATACACCGATAAACTCATCTTT.

This rearrangement joins TRDV1 to TRDJ1; the match to TRDD3 covers 13 bases. J lost 0 bases, V lost 7 bases, and 17 bases had no gene match. CDR1 and CDR2 (germline): TSWWSYY, QGS. The CDR3 is made up of 20 amino acids. CDR3 DNA: TGTGCTCTTGATACTGACTGGGGGATACGGAACAAGAGATACACCGATAAACTCATCTTT. This codes for CALDTDWGIRNKRYTDKLIF.

As to this clone: Different DNA sequences within this sample yield the same CDR3. The rearrangement links TRDV1 to TRDJ1; 8 positions agree with TRDD3. V gave up 1 base and J gave up 0 bases; unmatched junction bases: 19. CDR1 and CDR2 (germline): TSWWSYY, QGS. This CDR3 comprises 21 residues. The CDR3 DNA sequence: TGTGCTCTTGGGGAACCCCACGTACTGGGGGTCCGATATGGATACACCGATAAACTCATCTTT. Amino acid sequence: CALGEPHVLGVRYGYTDKLIF.